This TCR beta chain emerged from a study of shared clonotypes between healthy human individuals. Sequencing was performed with immunoSEQ multiplex PCR; in TCRdb, only in-frame clones are kept and a portion is missing. The table records about 2.4 million clones, under 95% of them present only once. Germline CDR1 is SGHKS and CDR2 is YYEKEE (reference sequence). V was cut by 1 base and J by 4 bases, with 9 bases left in between. The CDR3 is 13 residues long. This TCR came from a man aged 18-30 years in good health. Some clones in this sample may be carry-over from other donors' samples. Sequencing used naive CD4+ T cells from PBMCs. Sample subset: CD45RA+ positively selected. V and J are TRBV5-5 and TRBJ2-7; the D is unclear. The CDR3 reads CASSLSQIYEQYF. As DNA, the CDR3 is TGTGCCAGCAGCTTGTCCCAAATTTACGAGCAGTACTTC.